These 27 T cell receptor beta chains originate from one sample sequenced in a study of CD8 T cells in Susac syndrome. RNA in amounts of about 0.5 to 1 ug was reverse transcribed with random hexamers. Via MiXCR, TCRdb re-called the immunoSEQ multiplex PCR reads, giving one row per CDR3 protein. Of more than 65,000 distinct CDR3 sequences listed, 95% were seen once; the top ten hold about 0.22%. Sequenced material: CD8+ T cells from PBMCs. The source is a human donor in good health.

J is TRBJ2-1 and V is TRBV24-1; 9 nucleotides match TRBD2. The CDR3 is made up of 16 amino acids. Germline CDR1 reads KGHDR; CDR2 reads SFDVKD. V lost 4 bases and J lost 5; bases outside the gene matches: 8. CDR3 residues: CATSDRTSGWDNEQFF. DNA for the CDR3: TGTGCCACCAGTGACCGTACTAGCGGGTGGGACAATGAGCAGTTCTTC.

This rearrangement joins TRBV27 to TRBJ1-5, with no clear D. Trimming took 2 bases from V and 0 from J, leaving 5 bases between them. The germline V gene encodes CDR1 MNHEY and CDR2 SMNVEV (reference sequence). This CDR3 has 14 amino acids. CDR3 nucleotides: TGTGCCAGCAGTTTAGAGGGTAGCAATCAGCCCCAGCATTTT. Translating gives CASSLEGSNQPQHF.

This rearrangement joins TRBV27 to TRBJ1-4, with D perhaps matching TRBD1 (6 bases). V lost 0 bases and J lost 0, with 14 bases in between. Germline loops: CDR1 MNHEY, CDR2 SMNVEV (reference sequence). The CDR3 length is 18 residues. CDR3 DNA: TGTGCCAGCAGTTTATCCTGGGACACCGATGCAACTAATGAAAAACTGTTTTTT. Its protein product is CASSLSWDTDATNEKLFF.

This chain uses TRBV5-1 with TRBJ1-4; 8 bases map to TRBD1. The CDR3 is made up of 15 amino acids. Trimming removed 3 bases from V and 4 bases from J; junction bases left unmatched: 5. Looked up from germline, CDR1 is SGHRS and CDR2 is YFSETQ. CDR3 DNA: TGCGCCAGCAGCTGGGGGACAGGCGATAATGAAAAACTGTTTTTT. Protein sequence: CASSWGTGDNEKLFF.

The chain joins TRBV9 to TRBJ1-1; D is unresolved. Germline CDR1 SGDLS, CDR2 YYNGEE. The CDR3 contains 14 residues. V was clipped by 0 bases and J by 5 bases, with 11 bases between them. CDR3 sequence (DNA): TGTGCCAGCAGCGTAGGGTGGCTAGAAACTGAAGCTTTCTTT. This sequence encodes CASSVGWLETEAFF. The full variable domain, completed using reference TRBV9 and TRBJ1-1, is DSGVTQTPKHLITATGQRVTLRCSPRSGDLSVYWYQQSLDQGLQFLIQYYNGEERAKGNILERFSAQQFPDLHSELNLSSLELGDSALYFCASSVGWLETEAFFGQGTRLTVV.

The chain uses TRBV7-9 and TRBJ2-1; D may be TRBD1 or TRBD2 (6 bases each). The germline gives CDR1 SEHNR, CDR2 FQNEAQ (reference sequence). The CDR3 spans 16 residues. The V end was cut by 5 bases, the J end by 3 bases, with 17 bases between. DNA for the CDR3: TGTGCCAGCAGCCCCCTCCACGGGGGCCTCTACAATGAGCAGTTCTTC. Translated, it gives CASSPLHGGLYNEQFF. Variable domain in full (rest from reference TRBV7-9 and TRBJ2-1): DTGVSQNPRHKITKRGQNVTFRCDPISEHNRLYWYRQTLGQGPEFLTYFQNEAQLEKSRLLSDRFSAERPKGSFSTLEIQRTEQGDSAMYLCASSPLHGGLYNEQFFGPGTRLTVL.

V usage is TRBV19 and J usage is TRBJ2-7; D is unresolved. The germline V gene encodes CDR1 LNHDA and CDR2 SQIVND (reference sequence). The CDR3 covers 14 residues. Deletions cut 2 bases from V and 4 bases from J, with 12 bases between. The CDR3 protein is CASSIRIPPYEQYF. The CDR3 nucleotides are TGTGCCAGTAGTATACGGATCCCTCCTTACGAGCAGTACTTC.

The chain employs TRBV7-9 and TRBJ2-2, with D perhaps given as TRBD1 or TRBD2 (6 bases each). The V gene's germline CDR1 is SEHNR and CDR2 FQNEAQ (reference sequence). This CDR3 contains 16 residues. Trimming took off 6 bases at V and 3 bases at J, with 17 bases between the two ends. CDR3 in DNA: TGTGCCAGCAGACCTCGTAGGGGGGCTGACACCGGGGAGCTGTTTTTT. It yields the protein CASRPRRGADTGELFF.

The chain employs TRBV5-5 and TRBJ2-2, with D tentatively TRBD1 (5 bases). The CDR3 length is 13 residues. Germline V lookup: CDR1 SGHKS, CDR2 YYEKEE (reference sequence). With 6 bases removed from V and 1 base from J, the gap between germline ends came to 7 bases. The chain's CDR3 is CASTDRNTGELFF. The DNA for the CDR3 is TGTGCCAGCACAGACAGGAACACCGGGGAGCTGTTTTTT.

The gene calls are TRBV7-6 and TRBJ2-5; D is perhaps TRBD1 (5 bases). Germline CDR1 and CDR2: SGHVS and FNYEAQ. Trimming stripped 5 bases from V and 1 base from J, with 17 bases between. CDR3 length: 16 amino acids. CDR3 in DNA: TGTGCCAGCAGCCCCAGAACGGACACGACCCAAGAGACCCAGTACTTC. Its protein is CASSPRTDTTQETQYF.

This clonotype was recorded only once. The chain links TRBV3-1 to TRBJ2-5; no firm D call. V lost 0 bases and J lost 3, with 8 bases in between. This CDR3 has 14 residues. Per the germline V gene, CDR1 is LGHDT and CDR2 is YNNKEL (reference sequence). The CDR3 DNA reads as TGTGCCAGCAGCCAAGAAGGACGGAAAGAGACCCAGTACTTC. Translating it yields CASSQEGRKETQYF.

The chain has TRBV5-4 and TRBJ2-1, with 10 bases aligning to TRBD2. Germline V gene data show CDR1 as SGHNT and CDR2 as YYREEE (reference sequence). V shed 2 bases and J 4 bases; nucleotides not matched to a gene: 9. This CDR3 has 17 amino acids. CDR3 amino acids: CASSLGERGGIYNEQFF. The CDR3 nucleotides are TGTGCCAGCAGCTTAGGCGAGCGGGGGGGCATTTACAATGAGCAGTTCTTC. Full variable domain (rest looked up from reference TRBV5-4 and TRBJ2-1): ETGVTQSPTHLIKTRGQQVTLRCSSQSGHNTVSWYQQALGQGPQFIFQYYREEENGRGNFPPRFSGLQFPNYSSELNVNALELDDSALYLCASSLGERGGIYNEQFFGPGTRLTVL.

The chain combines TRBV10-2 with TRBJ2-1, with D perhaps TRBD1 (6 bases). Germline CDR1 reads WSHSY; CDR2 reads SAAADI. Trimming left V 7 bases short and J 6 bases short, with 13 bases between. CDR3 length: 13 amino acids. CDR3 coding DNA: TGCGCCAGCACAGCAGGGGTCCGCAATGAGCAGTTCTTC. It translates to CASTAGVRNEQFF.

This rearrangement joins TRBV20-1 to TRBJ2-2; D gene unclear. There are 13 residues in the CDR3. Germline CDR1 reads DFQATT; CDR2 reads SNEGSKA (reference sequence). V dropped 1 base and J dropped 4 bases, with 7 bases sitting between them. Here the CDR3 DNA reads TGCAGTGCTAGAGGACCGACCACCGGGGAGCTGTTTTTT. Its protein is CSARGPTTGELFF.

V gene TRBV3-1 combines with J gene TRBJ2-7; no definite D call. The CDR3 covers 12 residues. Germline V gene sequence: CDR1 LGHDT, CDR2 YNNKEL (reference sequence). Trimming took 3 bases from V and 7 from J, leaving 10 bases between them. The CDR3 nucleotides read TGTGCCAGCAGCCAGAGAACTCCGGAGCAGTACTTC. It yields the protein CASSQRTPEQYF.

The chain joins TRBV2 to TRBJ1-4, with unresolved D. Trimming stripped 1 base from V and 0 bases from J, with 3 bases between. CDR3 length: 14 residues. Germline-derived CDR1 and CDR2 are SNHLY and FYNNEI. The CDR3 loop reads CASSEEPTNEKLFF. As DNA, the CDR3 is TGTGCCAGCAGTGAAGAGCCAACTAATGAAAAACTGTTTTTT.

The chain uses TRBV4-3 and TRBJ2-6; weak D call: TRBD1 (6 bases). V lost 0 bases, J lost 4 bases, and 16 bases lay in between. This CDR3 region has 18 residues. Germline V CDR1 and CDR2: LGHNA, YSLEER. The DNA of the CDR3 is TGCGCCAGCAGCCAAGATAATAGACAGGCATCCGGGGCCAACGTCCTGACTTTC. Protein sequence: CASSQDNRQASGANVLTF.

V usage is TRBV29-1 and J usage is TRBJ1-1; 8 nucleotides agree with TRBD1. With V trimmed by 0 bases and J by 0 bases, 6 bases remained unmatched. The CDR3 totals 16 residues. Germline V gene sequence: CDR1 SQVTM, CDR2 ANQGSEA. Here the CDR3 DNA reads TGCAGCGTTGAAGATCCGGCGACAGGGGTGAACACTGAAGCTTTCTTT. It is translated as CSVEDPATGVNTEAFF.

This chain links TRBV13 with TRBJ2-5; TRBD1 matches at 8 bases. V was pared by 2 bases and J by 3 bases, with 2 bases of the junction left unmatched. The CDR3 is 14 residues long. CDR1 and CDR2 (germline): PRHDT, FYEKMQ (reference sequence). The DNA for the CDR3 is TGTGCCAGCAGCTTACCGGACAGGGAAGAGACCCAGTACTTC. Translation gives CASSLPDREETQYF.

To note about this clonotype: This likely comes from a read error, as the CDR3 has no conserved phenylalanine or tryptophan at its end. The limits of the CDR3 on the DNA are not certain, so only TCRdb's listed CDR3 is given. The V gene is TRBV28, the J gene TRBJ2-7; the table gives TRBD2 as D, unverified against the DNA. A total of 14 residues make up the CDR3, ends included. The germline CDR1 and CDR2 sequences are MDHEN and SYDVKM. The CDR3: CASSFGEGATPDQL.

V gene TRBV29-1 combines with J gene TRBJ1-3; D is ambiguous. The CDR3 extends over 13 amino acids. The V end was cut by 4 bases, the J end by 0 bases, with 7 bases between. CDR1 and CDR2 from the germline V gene are SQVTM and ANQGSEA. Written as DNA, the CDR3 is TGCAGCGTTGTTGAAAGCTCTGGAAACACCATATATTTT. This encodes CSVVESSGNTIYF.

The V and J genes are TRBV29-1 and TRBJ1-2; D is unclear. CDR3 size: 14 residues. With 4 bases removed from V and 2 bases from J, the gap between germline ends came to 14 bases. Germline CDR1 and CDR2: SQVTM and ANQGSEA. The CDR3 reads CSVVGTGMNYGYTF. The CDR3 bases are TGCAGCGTTGTTGGAACGGGGATGAACTATGGCTACACCTTC.

The rearrangement links TRBV9 to TRBJ2-5, with D unresolved. The V gene's germline CDR1 is SGDLS and CDR2 YYNGEE. Trimming pared 4 bases from V and 1 base from J, leaving 14 bases between. The length of the CDR3 is 15 residues. The CDR3 is CASSLLPALQETQYF. The CDR3 nucleotides read TGTGCCAGCAGCCTGCTCCCGGCACTCCAAGAGACCCAGTACTTC.

The chain joins TRBV29-1 to TRBJ2-1, with 7 bases aligning to TRBD1. Germline V gene data show CDR1 as SQVTM and CDR2 as ANQGSEA. The CDR3 loop spans 16 amino acids. V shed 0 bases and J 1 base; nucleotides not matched to a gene: 6. The DNA of the CDR3 is TGCAGCGTTGAAGATATTCCGGGACAGTCCTACAATGAGCAGTTCTTC. This translates into CSVEDIPGQSYNEQFF.

The rearrangement joins TRBV7-9 to TRBJ2-5; tentative D call: TRBD1 (6 bases). The CDR3 covers 16 residues. With 2 bases removed from V and 4 bases from J, the gap between germline ends came to 17 bases. Germline loops: CDR1 SEHNR, CDR2 FQNEAQ (reference sequence). The CDR3 sequence: CASSLSPGAVLETQYF. CDR3 sequence (DNA): TGTGCCAGCAGCTTATCGCCAGGGGCCGTCCTAGAGACCCAGTACTTC.

The chain uses TRBV2 and TRBJ2-5; 12 nucleotides agree with TRBD2. The CDR3 length is 17 residues. Germline CDR1 reads SNHLY; CDR2 reads FYNNEI. The J segment lost 4 bases and the V segment lost 4 bases, leaving 10 bases of the junction unmatched. The CDR3 sequence: CASSGLAGGPKGETQYF. As DNA, the CDR3 is TGTGCCAGCAGTGGTCTAGCGGGGGGGCCTAAGGGAGAGACCCAGTACTTC.

V and J are TRBV4-2 and TRBJ1-3, with D uncertain. Germline V lookup: CDR1 LGHNA, CDR2 YNFKEQ. Trimming pared 2 bases from V and 2 bases from J, leaving 10 bases between. The CDR3 loop spans 15 amino acids. The CDR3 is CASSQLSSTGNTIYF. CDR3 bases: TGTGCCAGCAGCCAATTGAGTTCGACTGGAAACACCATATATTTT.